This TCR beta chain was obtained from a study of CD8 T cells in Susac syndrome. Germline CDR1 is LNHDA and CDR2 is SQIVND (reference sequence). V was trimmed by 6 bases and J by 5 bases, leaving 11 bases between them. The CDR3 covers 13 residues. With regard to this clonotype: Antigen unknown.

Study-wide results and caveats: That the number of individuals in its TCR sequencing and HLA analysis was relatively small was acknowledged by the study.

RNA in amounts of about 0.5 to 1 ug was reverse transcribed with random hexamers. An immunoSEQ multiplex PCR generated amplified TCR beta CDR3 products spanning 54 Vbeta and 13 Jbeta. TCRdb itself ran the immunoSEQ multiplex PCR reads through MiXCR, one entry per CDR3 protein. The data show more than 200,000 distinct CDR3 sequences, 80% to 95% seen once. The sequence was collected from a human donor with multiple sclerosis. Sequences were obtained from CD8+ T cells from PBMCs. The chain couples TRBV19 to TRBJ2-1; the D gene could be TRBD1 or TRBD2 (5 bases each). CDR3 nucleotide sequence: TGTGCCAGTAGCCTGGGACCGGACAATGAGCAGTTCTTC. Protein sequence: CASSLGPDNEQFF.